Listed below are T cell receptor beta chains from one sample, sequenced in a study of tumor-infiltrating lymphocytes in primary liver carcinoma. A single record per CDR3 protein comes from TCRdb applying MiXCR to the multiplex PCR reads. The repertoire has around 330,000 distinct CDR3 sequences, 58% of them found once; the top ten carry about 15%. Sequenced sample: peripheral blood. Source of these receptors: a woman under 40 with primary liver carcinoma and hepatitis B virus infection. Each CDR3 is given with its conserved first and last residue. D genes are given only for firm matches. Rows may omit the clone size; those that give it use once, few, many or a size class.

j_call d_call clone_size v_call cdr3_nt cdr3_aa
TRBJ2-3 . many TRBV11-2 TGTGCCAGCAGCCCCAGGGTCCGGAAGAAAGTGTCTAGCAGCACAGATACGCAGTATTTT CASSPRVRKKVSSSTDTQYF
TRBJ1-5 . . TRBV9 TGTGCCAGCAGCGGAGGGAACAATCAGCCCCAGCATTTT CASSGGNNQPQHF
TRBJ2-6 . . TRBV6-2/TRBV6-3 TGTGCCAACCGCGCAGACGGAATCTCTGGGGCCAACGTCCTGACTTTC CANRADGISGANVLTF
TRBJ2-3 . many TRBV14 TGTGCCAGCAGCCAAGAGGGAGGTAATACGCAGTATTTT CASSQEGGNTQYF
TRBJ1-2 . . TRBV4-2 TGTGCCAGCAGTCGGACCGGGCCTTCTTACTATGGCTACACCTTC CASSRTGPSYYGYTF
TRBJ2-3 TRBD2 . TRBV12-3/TRBV12-4 TGTGCCTGCAGTTTCCCTAGCGGGCCTTCTGGCAGAGATACACAGTATTTT CACSFPSGPSGRDTQYF
TRBJ1-2 . many TRBV11-2 TGTGCCAGCAGCGTACAGGGTGTCCCGACGTTCTATGGCTACACCTTC CASSVQGVPTFYGYTF
TRBJ2-3 . . TRBV11-3 TGTGCCAGCAGCGCAGACGGGACCTTCACAGATATGCAGTATTTT CASSADGTFTDMQYF
TRBJ2-7 . . TRBV11-2 TGTGCCAGCAGCTTAGTGGAGGTAGGGAACGAGCAGTGCTTC CASSLVEVGNEQCF
TRBJ2-3 . . TRBV29-1 TGTAGCGTTGACGGAAACGGGGTAGCGGTGACAGGTCGCTTT CSVDGNGVAVTGRF
TRBJ2-1 . few TRBV4-1 TGCGCCAGCAGCCAAGAGCGAAGTAACAATGAGCAGTTCTTC CASSQERSNNEQFF
TRBJ2-2 TRBD1 few TRBV6-5 TGTGCCGGCAGTCTGCGGACAGGGCTCACCGGGGAGCTGTTTTTT CAGSLRTGLTGELFF
TRBJ1-5 TRBD1 few TRBV20-1 TGCAGTGCTAGATGGGGAGGGGGCAGCGCCAATCAGCCCCAGCATTTT CSARWGGGSANQPQHF
TRBJ2-1 TRBD2 few TRBV30 TGTGCCTGGTTCCCCGGGAGGAGGACCAGTGAGCAGTTCTTC CAWFPGRRTSEQFF
TRBJ2-3 TRBD1 . TRBV4-1 TGCGCCAGCAGCCAAGCTGGACAGGGGCCCACAGATACGCAGTATTTT CASSQAGQGPTDTQYF
TRBJ2-4 TRBD1 few TRBV6-1 TGTGCCAGCAGACCAACAGGGGCCATTCAGTACTTC CASRPTGAIQYF